This TCR beta chain was captured in a study of shared clonotypes between healthy human individuals. Whole-study results and caveats: Sampling used blood alone; tissue repertoires probably differ.

In this sample, this clone turned up once. The antigen remains unidentified. Using immunoSEQ multiplex PCR, the repertoire was profiled, and TCRdb retains in-frame clones only, with some absent. The table shows approximately 2.3 million clones, with about 92% occurring only once. The origin of this receptor is a man aged 18 to 30 in good health. Some clones in this sample may be carry-over from other donors' samples. Material for sequencing was naive CD4+ T cells from PBMCs. The subset denotes: CD45RA+ positively selected.

CDR3 nucleotides: TGTGCCAGCAGTTTCCCAGGGAATCTGAACACCGGGGAGCTGTTTTTT. It translates to CASSFPGNLNTGELFF. The rearrangement uses TRBV28 and TRBJ2-2, with D perhaps matching TRBD1 (5 bases). The CDR3 runs to 16 residues. V lost 3 bases and J 1 base, leaving 12 bases between the germline ends. Germline loops: CDR1 MDHEN, CDR2 SYDVKM. Complete variable domain (other parts from reference TRBV28 and TRBJ2-2): DVKVTQSSRYLVKRTGEKVFLECVQDMDHENMFWYRQDPGLGLRLIYFSYDVKMKEKGDIPEGYSVSREKKERFSLILESASTNQTSMYLCASSFPGNLNTGELFFGEGSRLTVL.